This TCR beta chain was profiled in a study of monozygotic twins with inflammatory bowel disease. Findings and limits, study-wide: The study found lower TCRbeta diversity (inverse Simpson) in IBD patients than in healthy co-twins. Similarity of repertoires did not differ between concordant and discordant twins, possibly from limited power. Since immunosuppressive treatments differed, patient repertoires may have gained added variability.

Whole blood served as the source of total RNA, and no T cell sorting took place. This CDR3 comprises 16 residues. Germline CDR1 is SEHNR and CDR2 is FQNEAQ (reference sequence). TCRdb re-called the 5' RACE reads; every CDR3 protein appears as one record, without DNA. The sample has some 330,000 distinct CDR3 sequences, and its top ten clones hold 5% to 6%. For this clonotype: The antigen is not known.

The chain has TRBV7-9 and TRBJ2-1; the D call of TRBD2 rests on TCRdb alone, since no DNA is present to check it. Sequencing used blood. The sequence was obtained from a human donor with ulcerative colitis or Crohn's disease, or a healthy co-twin of an affected twin (not recorded which). CDR3: CASSLWTSGEYNEQFF.